Ten or more counts support the clone carrying this TCR beta chain. This sample is drawn from a study of identical twins. With 1 base removed from V and 8 bases from J, the gap between germline ends came to 12 bases. The CDR3 contains 13 residues. Germline CDR1 and CDR2: DFQATT and SNEGSKA (reference sequence). Carrying unique molecular identifiers, the cDNA also gained a universal primer site through template switching. TCRdb reanalysed the 5' RACE reads using MiXCR and keeps one entry per CDR3 protein. The data show approximately 670,000 distinct CDR3 sequences, less than 7% seen once. The source material was naive T cells sorted from blood. The chain recombines TRBV20-1 with TRBJ2-1, with D possibly matching TRBD2 (5 bases). The sequence was collected from a man between 18 and 29 years old in good health. The CDR3 region has the DNA TGCAGTGCTAGAGTTTGGGAGTCGGATGAGCAGTTCTTC. As protein: CSARVWESDEQFF.